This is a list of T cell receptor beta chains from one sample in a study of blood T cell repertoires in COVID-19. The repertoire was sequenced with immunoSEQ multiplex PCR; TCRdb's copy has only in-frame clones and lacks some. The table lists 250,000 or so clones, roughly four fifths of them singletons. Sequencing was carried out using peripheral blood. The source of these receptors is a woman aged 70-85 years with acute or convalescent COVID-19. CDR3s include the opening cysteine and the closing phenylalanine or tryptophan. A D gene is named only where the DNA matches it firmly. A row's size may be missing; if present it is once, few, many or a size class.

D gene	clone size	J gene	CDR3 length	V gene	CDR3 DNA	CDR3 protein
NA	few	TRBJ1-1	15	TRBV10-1	TGCGCCAGCAGTCCGGGCCGTGAGGGAAACACTGAAGCTTTCTTT	CASSPGREGNTEAFF
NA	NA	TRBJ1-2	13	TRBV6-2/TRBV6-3	TGTGCCAGCAGTTACTCGTCAGAGGATGGCTACACCTTC	CASSYSSEDGYTF
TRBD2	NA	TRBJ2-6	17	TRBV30	TGTGCCTGGAGCACTAGCGGGGGCCTTTCTGGGGCCAACGTCCTGACTTTC	CAWSTSGGLSGANVLTF
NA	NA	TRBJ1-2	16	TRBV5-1	TGCGCCAGCAGTCCAGTGGGTGACAGACCCCTGGGTGGCTACACCTTC	CASSPVGDRPLGGYTF
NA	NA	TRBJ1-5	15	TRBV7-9	TGTGCCAGCAGTCATTCGGACAAGGACAATCAGCCCCAGCATTTT	CASSHSDKDNQPQHF
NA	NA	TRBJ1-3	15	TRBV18	TGTGCCAGCTCCCGATTACACGACTCTGGAAACACCATATATTTT	CASSRLHDSGNTIYF
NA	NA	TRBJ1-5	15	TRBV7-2	TGTGCCAGCAGCTTAGGACTGTCTAGCAATCAGCCCCAGCATTTT	CASSLGLSSNQPQHF
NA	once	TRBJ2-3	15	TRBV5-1	TGCGCCAGCAACACGGGGGGCGGGATACCAGATACGCAGTATTTT	CASNTGGGIPDTQYF
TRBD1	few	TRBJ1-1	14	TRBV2	TGTGCCAGCGGAAGGGACAGGGAGGTCCAAACGGCTTTCTTT	CASGRDREVQTAFF
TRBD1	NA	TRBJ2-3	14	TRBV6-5	TGTGCCAGTCAGCCGGGACAGATCACAGATACGCAGTATTTT	CASQPGQITDTQYF
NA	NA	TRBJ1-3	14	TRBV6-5	TGTGCCAGCAGTTACGGAGGGACCGGAAACACCATATATTTT	CASSYGGTGNTIYF
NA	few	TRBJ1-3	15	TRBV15	TGTGCCACCAGCAGAGATCCCAGGGTTGCAAACACCATATATTTT	CATSRDPRVANTIYF
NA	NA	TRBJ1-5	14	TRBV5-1	TGCGCCAGCAGCTTAGACAGGTCCCCAGCAGCCCAGCATTTT	CASSLDRSPAAQHF
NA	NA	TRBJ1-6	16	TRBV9	TGTGCCAGCAGCGTAGCTGAGAGCGTTTATAATTCACCCCTCCACTTT	CASSVAESVYNSPLHF
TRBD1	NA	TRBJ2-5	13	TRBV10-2	TGCGCCAGTTCGGGACAGGGGGGAGAGACCCAGTACTTC	CASSGQGGETQYF
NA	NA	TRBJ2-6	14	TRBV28	TGTGCCAGCCTGGCCTCCTCTGGGGCCAACGTCCTGACTTTC	CASLASSGANVLTF
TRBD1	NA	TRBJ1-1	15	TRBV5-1	TGCGCCAGCAGCTTGTCGGGGACAGGGGGAACTGAAGCTTTCTTT	CASSLSGTGGTEAFF
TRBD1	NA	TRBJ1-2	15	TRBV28	TGTGCCAGCAGTCCCCGACAGGGGCAGAACTATGGCTACACCTTC	CASSPRQGQNYGYTF
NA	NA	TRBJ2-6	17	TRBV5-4	TGTGCCAGCAGCCAAACAGGGAGCGGCTCTGGGGCCAACGTCCTGACTTTC	CASSQTGSGSGANVLTF
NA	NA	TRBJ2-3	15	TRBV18	TGTGCCAGCTCACCACGACGGGGTAAGGCAGATACGCAGTATTTT	CASSPRRGKADTQYF
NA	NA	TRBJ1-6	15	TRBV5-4	TGTGCCAGCAGCTTGCCGGGGGGGGGTAATTCACCCCTCCACTTT	CASSLPGGGNSPLHF
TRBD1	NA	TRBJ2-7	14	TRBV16	TGTGCCAGCAGCGACAGGGCCGCCCTGTACGAGCAGTACTTC	CASSDRAALYEQYF
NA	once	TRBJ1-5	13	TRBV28	TGTGCCAGCAGGGCGGGAGGGAATCAGCCCCAGCATTTT	CASRAGGNQPQHF
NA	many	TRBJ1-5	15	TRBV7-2	TGTGCCAGCAGCTTAGAGGGACTTTATAATCAGCCCCAGCATTTT	CASSLEGLYNQPQHF
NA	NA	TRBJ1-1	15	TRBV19	TGTGCCACCCGAGTTATGGCTGGACAGAACACTGAAGCTTTCTTT	CATRVMAGQNTEAFF
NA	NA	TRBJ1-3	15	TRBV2	TGTGCCAGCAGTGACCCCAGTAACTCTGGAAACACCATATATTTT	CASSDPSNSGNTIYF
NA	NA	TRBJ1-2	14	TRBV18	TGTGCCAGCTCACCCTATATGTCTGACTATGGCTACACCTTC	CASSPYMSDYGYTF
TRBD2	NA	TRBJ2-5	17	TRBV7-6	TGTGCCAGCAGCTTAGCGCGAACCGGGACTAGCCGTGAGACCCAGTACTTC	CASSLARTGTSRETQYF
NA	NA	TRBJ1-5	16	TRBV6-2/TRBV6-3	TGTGCCAGCAGTCCCCTCGGGGGGCCTTACAATCAGCCCCAGCATTTT	CASSPLGGPYNQPQHF
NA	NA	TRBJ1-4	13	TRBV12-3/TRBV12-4	TGTGCCAGCCAAGCCGGGTTTCATGAAAAACTGTTTTTT	CASQAGFHEKLFF
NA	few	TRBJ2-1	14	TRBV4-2	TGTGCCAGCAGCCAAGAAGCGTCCTACAATGAGCAGTTCTTC	CASSQEASYNEQFF
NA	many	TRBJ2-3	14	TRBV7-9	TGTGCCAGCAGTCGACAGACTAGCACAGATACGCAGTATTTT	CASSRQTSTDTQYF
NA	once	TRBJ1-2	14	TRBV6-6	TGTGCCAGCAGTACCGCCGGGACATCCTATGGCTACACCTTC	CASSTAGTSYGYTF
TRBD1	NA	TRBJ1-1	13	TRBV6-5	TGTGCCAGGCGGGGACAGACCGACACTGAAGCTTTCTTT	CARRGQTDTEAFF
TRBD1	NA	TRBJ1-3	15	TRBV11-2	TGTGCCAGCAGCTTAGAGACAGGGGGCTTTTACACCATATATTTT	CASSLETGGFYTIYF
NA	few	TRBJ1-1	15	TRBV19	TGTGCCAGTAGTATGGCGGCCAGGGGAAACACTGAAGCTTTCTTT	CASSMAARGNTEAFF
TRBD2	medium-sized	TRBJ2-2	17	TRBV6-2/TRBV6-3	TGTGCCAGCAGTTACTGGCCCAGCGGGGGGTACGCCGGGGAGCTGTTTTTT	CASSYWPSGGYAGELFF
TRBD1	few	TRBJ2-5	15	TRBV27	TGTGCCAGCAGTTCCGGGACAGGTGGGGTGGAGACCCAGTACTTC	CASSSGTGGVETQYF
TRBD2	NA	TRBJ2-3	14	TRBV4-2	TGTGCCAGCAGCCCGGGACTAGCAGCAGATACGCAGTATTTT	CASSPGLAADTQYF
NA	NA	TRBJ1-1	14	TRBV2	TGTGCCAGCAGTGTACGACAGTTGAACACTGAAGCTTTCTTT	CASSVRQLNTEAFF
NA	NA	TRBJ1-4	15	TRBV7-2	TGTGCCAGCAGCTTACCCCTCACACGAGGGGAAAAACTGTTTTTT	CASSLPLTRGEKLFF
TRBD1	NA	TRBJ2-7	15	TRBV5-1	TGCGCCAGCAGCCCCCGACAGGGGGACTACTACGAGCAGTACTTC	CASSPRQGDYYEQYF
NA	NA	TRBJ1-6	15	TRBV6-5	TGTGCCAGCAGACGGTACCGCTCCTATAATTCACCCCTCCACTTT	CASRRYRSYNSPLHF
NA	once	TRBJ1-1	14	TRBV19	TGTGCCAGTGGAATTGTGGGGGGGTCAACTGAAGCTTTCTTT	CASGIVGGSTEAFF
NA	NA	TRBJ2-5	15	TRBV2	TGTGCCAGCGGAGGAGCGGGTACGCCGCAAGAGACCCAGTACTTC	CASGGAGTPQETQYF
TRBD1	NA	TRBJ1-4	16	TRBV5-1	TGCGCCAGCAGCTTGGTGGACAGGGGGCCTGATGAAAAACTGTTTTTT	CASSLVDRGPDEKLFF
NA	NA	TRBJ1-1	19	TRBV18	TGTGCCAGCTCATTATTTCCTATCCCGGGAGATACCATGAACACTGAAGCTTTCTTT	CASSLFPIPGDTMNTEAFF
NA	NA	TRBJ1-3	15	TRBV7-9	TGTGCCAGCGACTTAGGGCCGCCCTCTGGAAACACCATATATTTT	CASDLGPPSGNTIYF
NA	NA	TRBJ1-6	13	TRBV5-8	TGTGCCAGCAGCTTATTGAGGGAATCACCCCTCCACTTT	CASSLLRESPLHF
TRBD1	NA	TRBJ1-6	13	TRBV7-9	TGTGCCAGCAGCCCCAAGGGGGCAGGACCCCTCCACTTT	CASSPKGAGPLHF
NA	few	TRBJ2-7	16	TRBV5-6	TGTGCCAGCAGCTTGGGGGGGTTACTGACTAGTTCCGAGCAGTACTTC	CASSLGGLLTSSEQYF